The entry that follows covers one T cell receptor beta chain sequence. Antigen unknown. This CDR3 contains 16 residues. CDR1 GTSNPN and CDR2 SVGIG come from the germline V gene (reference sequence). V shed 2 bases, J shed 7 bases, and the junction held 11 bases outside the gene matches. The data were obtained in a study of cytomegalovirus exposure and HLA in healthy donors. General observations from the study: Segments of the TCR beta V type were, in most cases, productive about 90% or about 30% of the time in an earlier analysis. In a later analysis, HLA-associated beta chains showed higher expansion and lower generation probabilities than comparable chains. Associated with cytomegalovirus, according to the listing, were some 180 TCR beta chains.

Both 60 Vbeta primers and 13 Jbeta primers went into the PCR. TCRdb keeps only in-frame clones here, not all; method: immunoSEQ multiplex PCR. Of some 200,000 clones listed, 70% to 85% are singletons. The chain uses TRBV30 and TRBJ2-1; 10 bases are a match to TRBD2. Sequenced sample: PBMCs. This receptor was obtained from a man aged 45-65 years in good health and CMV-seronegative. CDR3: CAWSRASGSGRNEQFF. The CDR3 DNA reads TGTGCCTGGAGTCGGGCTAGCGGGAGTGGGAGGAATGAGCAGTTCTTC.